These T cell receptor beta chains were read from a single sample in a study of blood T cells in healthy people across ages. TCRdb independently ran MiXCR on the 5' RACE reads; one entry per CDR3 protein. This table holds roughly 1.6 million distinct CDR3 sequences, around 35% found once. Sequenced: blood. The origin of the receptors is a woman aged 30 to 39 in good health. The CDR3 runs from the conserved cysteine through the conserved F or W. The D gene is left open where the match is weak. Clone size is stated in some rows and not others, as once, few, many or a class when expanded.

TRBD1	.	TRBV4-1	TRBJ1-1	TGCGCCAGCAGCCATAGACAGGGCCCTGAAGCTTTCTTT	CASSHRQGPEAFF
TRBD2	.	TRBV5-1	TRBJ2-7	TGCGCCAGCAGCTGGGTTAGCGGGGGGTCCTACGAGCAGTACTTC	CASSWVSGGSYEQYF
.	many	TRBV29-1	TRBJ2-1	TGCAGCGTCTCTAGCGCAAGCTCCTACAATGAGCAGTTCTTC	CSVSSASSYNEQFF
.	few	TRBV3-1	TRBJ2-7	TGTGCCAGCAGCCAAGACGGGACTCTCTACGAGCAGTACTTC	CASSQDGTLYEQYF
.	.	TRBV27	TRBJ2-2	TGTGCCAGCAGTTTACAGGGGCGCGAGGACGGGGAGCTGTTTTTT	CASSLQGREDGELFF
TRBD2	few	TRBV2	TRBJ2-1	TGTGCCAGCAGTGAATACATCTCGGGGGGGGCCATTGATGAGCAGTTCTTC	CASSEYISGGAIDEQFF
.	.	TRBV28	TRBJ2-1	TGTGCCAGCAGCCCTGCCCAACTTTCCTACAATGAGCAGTTCTTC	CASSPAQLSYNEQFF
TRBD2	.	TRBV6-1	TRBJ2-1	TGTGCCAGCAGAGCGGGAGGCCTCGGGGAGCAGTTCTTC	CASRAGGLGEQFF
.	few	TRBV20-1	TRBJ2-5	TGCAGTGCTATGAACCCGGTTGGCCCCCAAGAGACCCAGTACTTC	CSAMNPVGPQETQYF
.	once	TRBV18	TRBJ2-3	TGTGCCAGCTCACCTAGCTACCTTTCTAACACAGATACGCAGTATTTT	CASSPSYLSNTDTQYF
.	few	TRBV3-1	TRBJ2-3	TGTGCCAGCAGCCAAGATCCGCCCACCACGCAGTATTTT	CASSQDPPTTQYF
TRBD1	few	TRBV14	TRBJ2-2	TGTGCCAGCAGCCTTAACTCAGGGGGCCCTTGGACCGGGGAGCTGTTTTTT	CASSLNSGGPWTGELFF
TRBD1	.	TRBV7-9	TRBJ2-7	TGTGCCAGCAGCTCCGTGACAGGGGGCCCCAAGCAGTACTTC	CASSSVTGGPKQYF
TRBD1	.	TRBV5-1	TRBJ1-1	TGCGCCAGCAGCTTGGGCTACGGGACAGGGTTTCCTGAAGCTTTCTTT	CASSLGYGTGFPEAFF
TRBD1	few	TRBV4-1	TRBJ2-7	TGCGCCAGCAGCCAAGATTCAGGGACAGGCGCCTACGAGCAGTACTTC	CASSQDSGTGAYEQYF
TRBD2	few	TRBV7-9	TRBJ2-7	TGTGCCAGCAGCTTAGGAGCGGGAGGGCCCCAGTCCTACGAGCAGTACTTC	CASSLGAGGPQSYEQYF
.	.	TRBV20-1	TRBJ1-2	TGCAGTGCTAGAGTGGACAGCGGGGGCTATGGCTACACCTTC	CSARVDSGGYGYTF
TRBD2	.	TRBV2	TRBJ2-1	TGTGCCAGCGGGTGTGGACTAGTCTCCTGGGTCTACAATGAGCAGTTCTTC	CASGCGLVSWVYNEQFF
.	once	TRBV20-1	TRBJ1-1	TGCAGTGTTAAGGTAGATAAGAACACTGAAGCTTTCTTT	CSVKVDKNTEAFF
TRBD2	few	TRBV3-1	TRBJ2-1	TGTGCCAGCAGTCCTAGCGGGGGGATGTCGTGGAATGAGCAGTTCTTC	CASSPSGGMSWNEQFF
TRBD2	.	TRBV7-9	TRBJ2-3	TGTGCCAGCAGCTTAGAAGGCCGGAGCGGGGGTACAGATACGCAGTATTTT	CASSLEGRSGGTDTQYF
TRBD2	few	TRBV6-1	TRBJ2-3	TGTGCCACCACCGGGGGGAGTGTCGCAGATACGCAGTATTTT	CATTGGSVADTQYF
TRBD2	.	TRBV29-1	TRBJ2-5	TGCAGCGCCCGAGATTGGGGGGGGTCCCAAGAGACCCGGTACTTC	CSARDWGGSQETRYF
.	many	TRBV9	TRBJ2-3	TGTGCCAGCAGCGTGGAGAATAGCGGCACAGATACGCAGTATTTT	CASSVENSGTDTQYF
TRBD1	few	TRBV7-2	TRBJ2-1	TGTGCCAGCAGCTTAATTCGGGACAGGGGGAATGAGCAGTTCTTC	CASSLIRDRGNEQFF
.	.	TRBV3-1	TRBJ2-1	TGTGCCAGCAGCCAAGTCATTGCGAGCAATGAGCAGTTCTTC	CASSQVIASNEQFF
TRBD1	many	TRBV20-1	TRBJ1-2	TGCAGTGCTAGGCCCGGGACAGGCTGGGAACATGGCTACACCTTC	CSARPGTGWEHGYTF
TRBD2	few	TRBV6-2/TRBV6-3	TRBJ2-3	TGTGCCAGCAGTTATGAAAGCGGGGTGCCTACAGATACGCAGTATTTT	CASSYESGVPTDTQYF
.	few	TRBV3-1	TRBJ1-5	TGTGCCAGCAGCCAAGGGGACCGGGGCCAGCCCCAGCATTTT	CASSQGDRGQPQHF
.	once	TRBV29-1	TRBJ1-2	TGCAGCGTTGAAGATCTGGTCCAAACTAACTATGGCTACACCTTC	CSVEDLVQTNYGYTF
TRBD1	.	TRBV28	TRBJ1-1	TGTGCCAGCGTTTGGGACAGGGGATTCATTGGTGAAGCTTTCTTT	CASVWDRGFIGEAFF
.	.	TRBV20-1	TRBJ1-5	TGCAGTGCCCTAGGGGGTAAGGACAGCCCAAGCACAGGGCCCCAGCATTTT	CSALGGKDSPSTGPQHF
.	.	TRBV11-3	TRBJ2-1	TGTGCCAGCAGCTTTAACTCGGTTTACAATGAGCAGTTCTTC	CASSFNSVYNEQFF
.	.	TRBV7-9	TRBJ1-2	TGTGCCCTACCCTTGGTGGAAGGCTACACCTTC	CALPLVEGYTF
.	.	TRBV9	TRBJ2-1	TGTGCCAGCAGCGTAGAGGACAGATCCTACAATGAGCAGTTCTTC	CASSVEDRSYNEQFF
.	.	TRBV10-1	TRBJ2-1	TGCGCCAGCAGTGAGGGGATGGAGCAGTTCTTC	CASSEGMEQFF
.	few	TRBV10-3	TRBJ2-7	TGTGCCATCAGTCCGGACAACTCCTACGAGCAGTACTTC	CAISPDNSYEQYF
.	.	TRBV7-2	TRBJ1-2	TGTGCCAGCAGCTTACAGTTGGTGAACCATGGCTACACCTTC	CASSLQLVNHGYTF
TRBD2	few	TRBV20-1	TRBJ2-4	TGCAGTGCTGTGACTAGCGGGAAAAACATTCAGTACTTC	CSAVTSGKNIQYF
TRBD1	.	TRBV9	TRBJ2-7	TGTGCCAGCAGCGAGGACAGGGGGCGCGCCTACGAGCAGTACTTC	CASSEDRGRAYEQYF
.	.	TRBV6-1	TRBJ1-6	TGTGCCAGCAGTGAACGCAAGAATTCACCCCTCCACTTT	CASSERKNSPLHF
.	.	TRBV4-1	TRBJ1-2	TGCGCCAGCAGCCAAGATGGACCGGGACACAAGGATGGCTACACCTTC	CASSQDGPGHKDGYTF
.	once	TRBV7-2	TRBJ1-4	TGTGCCAGCCGCCTGGGGGATCTCGGTAATGAAAAACTGTTTTTT	CASRLGDLGNEKLFF
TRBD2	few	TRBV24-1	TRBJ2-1	TGTGCCACCAGTGATGCGGGGGGGGCTAACAATGAGCAGTTCTTC	CATSDAGGANNEQFF
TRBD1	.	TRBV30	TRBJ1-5	TGTGCCTGGAGTGCTAGGGGGACAGGTGGTTTGCCCCAGCATTTT	CAWSARGTGGLPQHF
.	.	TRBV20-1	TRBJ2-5	TGCAGTGCTAGATTCGGGCCTCAAGAGACCCAGTACTTC	CSARFGPQETQYF
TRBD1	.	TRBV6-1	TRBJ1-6	TGTGCCAGCAGTGAAAGGACAGGGGTATCACCCCTCCACTTT	CASSERTGVSPLHF
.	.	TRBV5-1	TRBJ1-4	TGCGCCAGCAAACAACAGGGTTATAATGAAAAACTGTTTTTT	CASKQQGYNEKLFF
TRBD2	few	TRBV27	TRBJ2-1	TGTGCCAGCAGTTTAACCACTAGCGGCCACTACAATGAGCAGTTCTTC	CASSLTTSGHYNEQFF
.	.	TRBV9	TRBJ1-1	TGTGCCAGCAGCAAGGGACTAAAGCCTGAAGCTTTCTTT	CASSKGLKPEAFF
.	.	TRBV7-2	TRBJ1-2	TGTGCCAGCAGCTTAGAGGGGGGCTGGTTGGGTGGCTACACCTTC	CASSLEGGWLGGYTF
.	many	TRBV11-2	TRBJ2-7	TGTGCCAGCAGCACCCAGACCGGGTCCTACGAGCAGTACTTC	CASSTQTGSYEQYF
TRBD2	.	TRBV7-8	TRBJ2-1	TGTGCCAGCCTCGGGGGGGGTGAGCAGTTCTTC	CASLGGGEQFF
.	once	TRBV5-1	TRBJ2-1	TGCGCCAGCACCCTGGGGGATGGATCCTACAATGAGCAGTTCTTC	CASTLGDGSYNEQFF
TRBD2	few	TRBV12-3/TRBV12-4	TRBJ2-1	TGTGCCAGCAGTCCCGGACTGTTCGTGGGGGGGAGGGATGAGCAGTTCTTC	CASSPGLFVGGRDEQFF
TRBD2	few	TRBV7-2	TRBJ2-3	TGTGCCAGCAGCCTCTACGGACTAGCGGGGACAGATACGCAGTATTTT	CASSLYGLAGTDTQYF
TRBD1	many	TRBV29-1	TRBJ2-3	TGCAGCGTGGCCCCCGCGACAGGGGGAACAGATACGCAGTATTTT	CSVAPATGGTDTQYF
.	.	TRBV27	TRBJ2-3	TGTGCCAGCAGTTTATCGTGGCGGTCCACAGATACGCAGTATTTT	CASSLSWRSTDTQYF
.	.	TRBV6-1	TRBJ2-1	TGTGCCAGCAGTGAATTAGCAGGGGCAGACAATGAGCAGTTCTTC	CASSELAGADNEQFF
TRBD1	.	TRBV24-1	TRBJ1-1	TGTGCCACCAGTGACCCTGGAGGAAGAACAGGGGACGGCTTGAACACTGAAGCTTTCTTT	CATSDPGGRTGDGLNTEAFF